These 14 T cell receptor beta chains were sequenced from one sample in a study of cytotoxic CD8 clonotypes in ibrutinib-treated CLL. Only in-frame clones appear in the TCRdb table, and some are missing; sequencing was by immunoSEQ multiplex PCR. The sample shows tens of thousands of clones, roughly 65% of them seen only once. The specimen comprised PBMCs, sampled after 24 months of ibrutinib treatment. These receptors were taken from a human donor with chronic lymphocytic leukemia.

The gene calls are TRBV5-4 and TRBJ2-1; TRBD2 might be the D (7 bases). The germline V and J ends were trimmed by 4 bases and 0 bases, with 17 bases remaining between them. This CDR3 spans 17 amino acids. CDR1 SGHNT and CDR2 YYREEE come from the germline V gene (reference sequence). This chain's CDR3 is CASSHGGGASSYNEQFF. CDR3 nucleotides: TGTGCCAGCAGCCACGGTGGGGGGGCGAGCTCCTACAATGAGCAGTTCTTC.

This sequence joins TRBV7-8 and TRBJ1-5, with TRBD1 as a possible D gene (5 bases). The CDR3 runs 16 residues. Trimming removed 1 base at V and 0 bases at J, with 10 bases between. CDR1 is SGHVS, CDR2 FQNEAQ, per germline. CDR3 in DNA: TGTGCCAGCAGCTTAGTCGGGGGGACTAGCAATCAGCCCCAGCATTTT. Translated, it gives CASSLVGGTSNQPQHF.

As for this clone: A read error is likely here: a far larger clone is one base away. CDR3 DNA sequence: TGTGCCAGCAGTGAAAGAGGGAGGGTAGGCTATGGCTACACCTTC. This sequence encodes CASSERGRVGYGYTF. V gene TRBV25-1 combines with J gene TRBJ1-2, with D uncertain. Trimming removed 2 bases from V and 4 bases from J, with 14 bases in between. The CDR3 runs to 15 residues. Germline V gene lookup returns CDR1 MGHDK and CDR2 SYGVNS.

V usage is TRBV11-2 and J usage is TRBJ2-1; a possible D gene is TRBD2 (6 bases). The germline gives CDR1 SGHAT, CDR2 FQNNGV. Trimming pared 4 bases from V and 9 bases from J, leaving 10 bases between. This CDR3 comprises 12 residues. This chain's CDR3 is CASSSQGGEQFF. CDR3 coding DNA: TGTGCCAGCAGCTCTCAGGGAGGTGAGCAGTTCTTC.

This clone was counted between two and nine times. The J gene is TRBJ1-2, the V gene TRBV19; possible D gene TRBD1, 5 bases. The ends were cut back, 2 bases at V and 4 bases at J, with 14 bases in the middle. Germline V lookup: CDR1 LNHDA, CDR2 SQIVND (reference sequence). CDR3 length: 15 residues. CDR3 nucleotides: TGTGCCAGTAGTATAAGTATCCAGGGCGCCTATGGCTACACCTTC. This gives the protein CASSISIQGAYGYTF.

The chain combines TRBV13 with TRBJ2-5; no definite D call. This CDR3 has 13 residues. The V end lost 2 bases, the J end lost 1 base, and 5 bases lay between the germline ends. Germline V gene lookup returns CDR1 PRHDT and CDR2 FYEKMQ (reference sequence). This CDR3 is CASSLYGQETQYF. CDR3 bases: TGTGCCAGCAGCTTATACGGCCAAGAGACCCAGTACTTC.

V usage is TRBV5-6 and J usage is TRBJ2-2, with D tentatively TRBD1 or TRBD2 (6 bases each). Germline V gene sequence: CDR1 SGHDT, CDR2 YYEEEE. The CDR3 covers 13 residues. V was cut by 1 base and J by 9 bases, with 10 bases left in between. CDR3 residues: CASSLFRGRELFF. CDR3 sequence (DNA): TGTGCCAGCAGCTTGTTCCGGGGGCGGGAGCTGTTTTTT. The full variable domain, its missing parts supplied by reference TRBV5-6 and TRBJ2-2, is DAGVTQSPTHLIKTRGQQVTLRCSPKSGHDTVSWYQQALGQGPQFIFQYYEEEERQRGNFPDRFSGHQFPNYSSELNVNALLLGDSALYLCASSLFRGRELFFGEGSRLTVL.

V and J are TRBV4-1 and TRBJ2-1; the D gene could be TRBD1 or TRBD2 (5 bases each). This CDR3 has 16 amino acids. V lost 0 bases, J lost 4 bases, and 13 bases lay in between. CDR1 MGHRA and CDR2 YSYEKL come from the germline V gene. The CDR3 spells CASSQDVDGAYNEQFF. DNA of the CDR3: TGCGCCAGCAGCCAAGATGTGGACGGGGCATACAATGAGCAGTTCTTC.

CDR3 DNA sequence: TGCGCCAGCAGCTTTGAGACAGCGAGCACAGATACGCAGTATTTT. It specifies CASSFETASTDTQYF. The chain links TRBV5-1 to TRBJ2-3; TRBD1 is a possible D gene (5 bases). The CDR3 has 15 amino acids. V was trimmed by 2 bases and J by 0 bases, leaving 10 bases between them. The germline V gene has CDR1 SGHRS and CDR2 YFSETQ.

The V and J genes are TRBV25-1 and TRBJ1-6; TRBD1 matches at 9 bases. The CDR3 runs 15 residues. In germline, CDR1 is MGHDK, CDR2 SYGVNS. The V and J ends lost 4 bases and 10 bases, in that order; junction bases with no gene match: 8. CDR3 bases: TGTGCCAGCAGTGTGTTGCGGACAGGGGAATCACCCCTCCACTTT. Protein product: CASSVLRTGESPLHF.

This clone appeared a single time. The chain carries TRBV5-5 and TRBJ2-5; perhaps TRBD2 as D (5 bases). V was trimmed by 4 bases and J by 3 bases, leaving 10 bases between them. The CDR3 covers 13 residues. Germline CDR1 reads SGHKS; CDR2 reads YYEKEE (reference sequence). CDR3 coding DNA: TGTGCCAGCAGCCAAGAGGGAGAAGAGACCCAGTACTTC. Protein product: CASSQEGEETQYF.

The V and J genes are TRBV27 and TRBJ1-1; 10 bases line up with TRBD1. This CDR3 has 16 residues. Germline V gene lookup returns CDR1 MNHEY and CDR2 SMNVEV (reference sequence). The J segment lost 3 bases and the V segment lost 6 bases, leaving 10 bases of the junction unmatched. CDR3 nucleotide sequence: TGTGCCAGCAGAATTCCGGGACAGGGGTCGGACACTGAAGCTTTCTTT. Protein product: CASRIPGQGSDTEAFF.

The genes are TRBV19 and TRBJ2-2; weak D call: TRBD2 (5 bases). The ends were cut back, 0 bases at V and 5 bases at J, with 10 bases in the middle. The CDR3 spans 15 residues. Per the germline V gene, CDR1 is LNHDA and CDR2 is SQIVND (reference sequence). CDR3 residues: CASSIDGIGTGELFF. The CDR3 DNA is TGTGCCAGTAGTATAGACGGGATCGGGACCGGGGAGCTGTTTTTT.

The chain joins TRBV19 to TRBJ1-1, with 8 positions matching TRBD1. This CDR3 has 14 amino acids. Germline CDR1 LNHDA, CDR2 SQIVND (reference sequence). V was pared by 3 bases and J by 7 bases, with 7 bases of the junction left unmatched. The CDR3 spells CASSMGQADSEAFF. The DNA for the CDR3 is TGTGCCAGTAGTATGGGACAGGCTGATAGTGAAGCTTTCTTT.